This T cell receptor (beta chain) originates from a study of beta chain features in type 1 diabetes. Whole-study results and caveats: When Type 1 diabetes patients were examined, their TCRB CDR3s proved moderately but significantly shorter in all four CD4+ subsets. For patients, the naive, central memory and Treg TCRB repertoires appeared more alike than for healthy donors. Highly expressing activated T cells could be over-counted with a cDNA template.

V was pared by 5 bases and J by 0 bases, with 10 bases between. Germline-derived CDR1 and CDR2 are MNHNS and SASEGT. The CDR3 extends over 14 amino acids. This clone was counted between two and nine times. Its antigen remains unidentified. Expressed TCRB transcripts were sequenced because the isolated RNA had all been reverse transcribed beforehand. Profiled with immunoSEQ multiplex PCR; TCRdb holds only in-frame clones, not every one. The table lists 250,000 to 350,000 clones, 13% to 15% of them singletons. The sequencing input was naive CD4+ T cells from blood. This sequence was found in a man in his thirties or forties with type 1 diabetes. The chain joins TRBV6-1 to TRBJ1-1; weak D call: TRBD1 (6 bases). Here the CDR3 reads CASSLQGMNTEAFF. CDR3 DNA: TGTGCCAGCAGTTTACAGGGTATGAACACTGAAGCTTTCTTT.